Listed here is a single T cell receptor beta chain. This sample is drawn from a study of chronic HIV infection and antiretroviral therapy. The CDR3 loop spans 14 amino acids. Germline V CDR1 and CDR2: LNHNV, YYDKDF (reference sequence). V dropped 5 bases and J dropped 1 base, with 11 bases sitting between them. One entry per CDR3 protein, called by TCRdb with MiXCR from the 5' RACE reads. The table includes just over 30,000 distinct CDR3 sequences, around 8.6% detected once. This clonotype was sampled from an adult who had HIV and had not received antiretroviral therapy, or was an uninfected healthy control (not recorded which). Sequencing was done on a sample of peripheral blood. This chain links TRBV15 with TRBJ1-1; D unresolved. This CDR3 reads CATSLPEANTEAFF. The CDR3, as DNA: TGTGCCACCAGCCTTCCGGAGGCGAACACTGAAGCTTTCTTT.